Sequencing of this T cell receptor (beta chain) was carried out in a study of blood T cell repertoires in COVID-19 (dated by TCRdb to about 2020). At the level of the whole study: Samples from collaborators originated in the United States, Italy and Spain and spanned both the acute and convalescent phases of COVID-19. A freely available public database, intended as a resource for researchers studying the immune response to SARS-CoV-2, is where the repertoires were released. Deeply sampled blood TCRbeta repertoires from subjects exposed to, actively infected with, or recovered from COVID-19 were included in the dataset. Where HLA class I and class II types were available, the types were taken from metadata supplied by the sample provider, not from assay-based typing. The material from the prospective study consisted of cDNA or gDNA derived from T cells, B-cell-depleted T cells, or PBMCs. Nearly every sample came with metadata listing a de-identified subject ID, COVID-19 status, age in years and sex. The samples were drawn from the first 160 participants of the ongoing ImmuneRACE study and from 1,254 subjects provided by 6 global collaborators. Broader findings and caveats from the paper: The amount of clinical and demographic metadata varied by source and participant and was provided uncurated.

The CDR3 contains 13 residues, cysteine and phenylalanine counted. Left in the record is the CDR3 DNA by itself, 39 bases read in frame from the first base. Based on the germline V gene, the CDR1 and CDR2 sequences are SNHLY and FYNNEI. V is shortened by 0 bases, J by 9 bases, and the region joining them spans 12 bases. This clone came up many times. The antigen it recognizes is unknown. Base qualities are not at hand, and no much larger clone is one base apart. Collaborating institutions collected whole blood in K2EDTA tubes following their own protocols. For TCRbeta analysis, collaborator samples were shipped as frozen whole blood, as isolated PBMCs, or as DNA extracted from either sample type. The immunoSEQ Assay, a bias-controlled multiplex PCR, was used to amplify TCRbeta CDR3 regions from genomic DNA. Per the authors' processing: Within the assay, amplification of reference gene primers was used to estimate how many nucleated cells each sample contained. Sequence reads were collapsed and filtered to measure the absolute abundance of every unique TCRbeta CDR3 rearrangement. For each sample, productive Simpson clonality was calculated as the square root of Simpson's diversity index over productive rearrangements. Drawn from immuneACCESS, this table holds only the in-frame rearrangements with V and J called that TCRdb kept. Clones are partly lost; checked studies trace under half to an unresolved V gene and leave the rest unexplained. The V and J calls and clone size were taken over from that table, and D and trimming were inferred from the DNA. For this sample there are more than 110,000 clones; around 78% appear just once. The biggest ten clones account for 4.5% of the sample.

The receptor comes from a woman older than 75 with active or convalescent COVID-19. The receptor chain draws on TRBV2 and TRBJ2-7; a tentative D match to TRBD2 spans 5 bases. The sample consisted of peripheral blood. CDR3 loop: CASSEAPEAVQYF. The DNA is TGTGCCAGCAGTGAAGCGCCGGAGGCCGTGCAGTACTTC.